A selection of T cell receptor beta chains follows, all from one sample in a study of CD8 T cells in ankylosing spondylitis. Using its own MiXCR run on the 5' RACE reads, TCRdb lists one record per CDR3 protein. The top ten clones hold 0.75% to 0.9% of a sample with 350,000 to 550,000 distinct CDR3 sequences, roughly a quarter of them seen once. The material sequenced was blood, either unsorted or a sorted T cell fraction (not recorded which). The receptors stem from a male donor with ankylosing spondylitis. CDR3s include the opening cysteine and the closing phenylalanine or tryptophan. The D gene is left open where the match is weak. Not every row has a clone size; where given, it reads once, few, many or a size class.

CDR3aa: CASSDQGTDTQYF; CDR3nt: TGTGCCAGCAGCGACCAGGGGACAGATACGCAGTATTTT; d_gene: NA; j_gene: TRBJ2-3; abundance: few; v_gene: TRBV6-1
CDR3aa: CASFLRGNTGELFF; CDR3nt: TGTGCCAGCTTTCTTCGTGGGAACACCGGGGAGCTGTTTTTT; d_gene: NA; j_gene: TRBJ2-2; abundance: few; v_gene: TRBV6-2/TRBV6-3
CDR3aa: CASSLGSGQPQHF; CDR3nt: TGTGCCAGCAGCTTAGGCTCGGGTCAGCCCCAGCATTTT; d_gene: NA; j_gene: TRBJ1-5; abundance: few; v_gene: TRBV11-2
CDR3aa: CSVELGRGSLNTGELFF; CDR3nt: TGCAGCGTTGAACTTGGCAGGGGGTCGCTAAACACCGGGGAGCTGTTTTTT; d_gene: TRBD1; j_gene: TRBJ2-2; abundance: few; v_gene: TRBV29-1
CDR3aa: CAISVKGLTDTEAFF; CDR3nt: TGTGCCATCAGTGTAAAGGGACTAACGGACACTGAAGCTTTCTTT; d_gene: NA; j_gene: TRBJ1-1; abundance: NA; v_gene: TRBV10-3
CDR3aa: CASAPTRGASEAFF; CDR3nt: TGCGCCAGCGCCCCGACTAGGGGGGCGAGTGAAGCTTTCTTT; d_gene: NA; j_gene: TRBJ1-1; abundance: NA; v_gene: TRBV5-1
CDR3aa: CASSSTSGRGDTQYF; CDR3nt: TGTGCCAGCAGCTCGACTAGCGGGAGGGGTGATACGCAGTATTTT; d_gene: TRBD2; j_gene: TRBJ2-3; abundance: NA; v_gene: TRBV6-1
CDR3aa: CASSLVGGGRQETQYF; CDR3nt: TGCGCCAGCAGCTTGGTTGGGGGAGGTCGCCAAGAGACCCAGTACTTC; d_gene: NA; j_gene: TRBJ2-5; abundance: NA; v_gene: TRBV5-1
CDR3aa: CASSPVDSDQPQHF; CDR3nt: TGTGCCAGCTCACCCGTAGACAGCGACCAGCCCCAGCATTTT; d_gene: NA; j_gene: TRBJ1-5; abundance: few; v_gene: TRBV18
CDR3aa: CASSLDNQGAQPQHF; CDR3nt: TGTGCCAGCAGCTTAGATAACCAGGGGGCTCAGCCCCAGCATTTT; d_gene: TRBD1; j_gene: TRBJ1-5; abundance: NA; v_gene: TRBV11-2
CDR3aa: CASRATGLANTGELFF; CDR3nt: TGTGCCAGCAGGGCCACAGGCCTCGCGAACACCGGGGAGCTGTTTTTT; d_gene: NA; j_gene: TRBJ2-2; abundance: NA; v_gene: TRBV6-1
CDR3aa: CSARHRGTGTEAFF; CDR3nt: TGCAGTGCTAGACACCGAGGGACAGGGACTGAAGCTTTCTTT; d_gene: TRBD1; j_gene: TRBJ1-1; abundance: NA; v_gene: TRBV20-1
CDR3aa: CASSLVAGLEDTQYF; CDR3nt: TGTGCCAGCAGCTTAGTAGCGGGATTAGAGGATACGCAGTATTTT; d_gene: TRBD2; j_gene: TRBJ2-3; abundance: few; v_gene: TRBV11-2
CDR3aa: CASSTGTSVSGELFF; CDR3nt: TGTGCCAGCAGCACGGGGACTAGCGTCTCCGGGGAGCTGTTTTTT; d_gene: TRBD2; j_gene: TRBJ2-2; abundance: NA; v_gene: TRBV11-2
CDR3aa: CSARVAGNTDTQYF; CDR3nt: TGCAGTGCTAGAGTAGCGGGGAACACAGATACGCAGTATTTT; d_gene: TRBD2; j_gene: TRBJ2-3; abundance: few; v_gene: TRBV20-1
CDR3aa: CASSTEGNQPQHF; CDR3nt: TGTGCCAGCTCCACAGAAGGTAATCAGCCCCAGCATTTT; d_gene: NA; j_gene: TRBJ1-5; abundance: NA; v_gene: TRBV6-1
CDR3aa: CASSLLPGPITDTQYF; CDR3nt: TGCGCCAGCAGCCTTCTTCCGGGACCCATCACAGATACGCAGTATTTT; d_gene: NA; j_gene: TRBJ2-3; abundance: NA; v_gene: TRBV4-1
CDR3aa: CASSQERGTQYF; CDR3nt: TGTGCCAGCAGCCAGGAGCGGGGTACGCAGTATTTT; d_gene: TRBD2; j_gene: TRBJ2-3; abundance: few; v_gene: TRBV3-1
CDR3aa: CASSPPFRVSTSNEQFF; CDR3nt: TGCGCCAGCAGCCCCCCCTTTCGGGTATCAACGTCAAATGAGCAGTTCTTC; d_gene: NA; j_gene: TRBJ2-1; abundance: NA; v_gene: TRBV5-1
CDR3aa: CASSSGTSFSDTQYF; CDR3nt: TGTGCCAGCAGCTCAGGGACTAGCTTTTCAGATACGCAGTATTTT; d_gene: TRBD2; j_gene: TRBJ2-3; abundance: NA; v_gene: TRBV7-2
CDR3aa: CSATTGSAGVGETQYF; CDR3nt: TGCAGTGCTACGACAGGGTCAGCGGGAGTAGGAGAGACCCAGTACTTC; d_gene: NA; j_gene: TRBJ2-5; abundance: NA; v_gene: TRBV20-1
CDR3aa: CASSQGWGYEAFF; CDR3nt: TGCGCCAGCAGCCAGGGATGGGGGTATGAAGCTTTCTTT; d_gene: NA; j_gene: TRBJ1-1; abundance: NA; v_gene: TRBV4-1
CDR3aa: CASSFLEGGEQYF; CDR3nt: TGCGCCAGCAGCTTCTTGGAGGGAGGCGAGCAGTACTTC; d_gene: NA; j_gene: TRBJ2-7; abundance: NA; v_gene: TRBV5-1
CDR3aa: CSAPSGSRGTDTQYF; CDR3nt: TGCAGTGCCCCCTCGGGCTCCCGGGGCACAGATACGCAGTATTTT; d_gene: NA; j_gene: TRBJ2-3; abundance: NA; v_gene: TRBV20-1
CDR3aa: CASSQDLVQTQHF; CDR3nt: TGTGCCAGCAGCCAAGACCTGGTTCAGACCCAGCATTTT; d_gene: NA; j_gene: TRBJ1-5; abundance: NA; v_gene: TRBV3-1